The sequence of this TCR beta chain was determined in a study of cytomegalovirus exposure and HLA in healthy donors. Overall study results and limits: Presence/absence analysis assumed near-uniform sequencing depth across donors.

PCR involved 60 Vbeta and 13 Jbeta primers. Generated by immunoSEQ multiplex PCR, the TCRdb table keeps only in-frame clones and is missing some. The data hold about 140,000 clones, with under 85% observed a single time. CDR1 and CDR2 from the germline V gene are SEHNR and FQNEAQ (reference sequence). CDR3 length: 13 residues. Trimming cost V 4 bases and J 2 bases, with 8 bases left between them. Regarding this clone: Its target is unknown.

The chain combines TRBV7-9 with TRBJ2-5; D uncertain. The TCR comes from a man aged 18 to 29 in good health and CMV-seronegative. Sequenced: PBMCs. The CDR3 DNA sequence: TGTGCCAGCAGCTCCGGTCTACAAGAGACCCAGTACTTC. Protein product: CASSSGLQETQYF.